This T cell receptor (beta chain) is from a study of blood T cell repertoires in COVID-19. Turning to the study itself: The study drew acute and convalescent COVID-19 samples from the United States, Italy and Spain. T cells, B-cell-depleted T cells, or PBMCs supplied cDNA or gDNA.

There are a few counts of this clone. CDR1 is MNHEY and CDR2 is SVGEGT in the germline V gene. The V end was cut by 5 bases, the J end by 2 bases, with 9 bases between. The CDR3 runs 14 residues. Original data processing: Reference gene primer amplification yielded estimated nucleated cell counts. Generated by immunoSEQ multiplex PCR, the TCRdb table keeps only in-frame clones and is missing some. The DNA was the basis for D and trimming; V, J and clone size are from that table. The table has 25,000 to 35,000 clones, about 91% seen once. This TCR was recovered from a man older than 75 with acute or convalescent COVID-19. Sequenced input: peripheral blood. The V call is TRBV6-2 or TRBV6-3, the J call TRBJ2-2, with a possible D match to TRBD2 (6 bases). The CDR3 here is CASSRGTNTGELFF. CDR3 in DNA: TGTGCCAGCAGTCGCGGGACCAACACCGGGGAGCTGTTTTTT.